The present entry profiles one TCR beta chain with its context. The data were obtained in a study of T cells after yellow fever vaccination. TCRdb fed the 5' RACE reads into MiXCR, producing one record per CDR3 protein. The sample records 450,000 to 650,000 distinct CDR3 sequences, roughly 13% being singletons. V was shortened by 4 bases and J by 8 bases, with 15 bases between the two germline ends. Germline V gives CDR1 SGHTA, CDR2 FQGNSA. The CDR3 runs 13 residues. J is TRBJ2-7 and V is TRBV7-2; D uncertain. The receptor's source is a man in his thirties or forties who received the YFV17D yellow fever vaccine. This specimen consisted of PBMCs, obtained on the day of the yellow fever booster vaccination. As DNA, the CDR3 is TGTGCCAGCAGCTCGCCTTCCGTGGGCAAGCAGTACTTC. As protein: CASSSPSVGKQYF.